This T cell receptor beta chain was documented in a study of blood T cell repertoires in COVID-19. A remark on this clone: The same CDR3 arises from other DNA sequences in this sample as well.

Sequenced by immunoSEQ multiplex PCR; TCRdb stores in-frame clones only, minus some. The sample includes about 250,000 clones, roughly 91% of them seen just once. CDR3 length: 15 residues. The germline CDR1 and CDR2 sequences are MNHEY and SVGAGI. The germline V and J ends were trimmed by 0 bases and 1 base, with 10 bases remaining between them. The chain couples TRBV6-5 to TRBJ2-7, with D maybe TRBD1 (6 bases). The TCR was taken from a man in his thirties or forties with COVID-19, enrolled during active disease. The sample taken for sequencing was peripheral blood. The CDR3 reads CASSYSGGRSYEQYF. CDR3 in DNA: TGTGCCAGCAGTTACTCAGGGGGACGGTCCTACGAGCAGTACTTC.